This T cell receptor beta chain derives from a study of blood T cell repertoires in COVID-19. Background on the study: From the United States, Italy and Spain came samples of acute and convalescent COVID-19. The cDNA or gDNA used as material had been derived from T cells, B-cell-depleted T cells, or PBMCs.

This clone was seen a few times. Study processing details: Amplification of reference gene primers provided the estimated nucleated cell counts. TCRdb keeps only in-frame clones here, not all; method: immunoSEQ multiplex PCR. V, J and clone size derive from that table, while D and trimming were established from the DNA sequence. The profile shows 200,000 to 250,000 clones, about nine tenths of them singletons. The TCR originated in a woman aged 60-75 years with acute or convalescent COVID-19. Sequencing was done on a sample of peripheral blood.

The DNA for the CDR3 is TGTGCCAGCTTCCGGACTGGAGATACGCAGTATTTT. Encoded protein: CASFRTGDTQYF. The chain combines TRBV18 with TRBJ2-3; TRBD2 might be the D (5 bases). The CDR3 covers 12 residues. Germline V gene sequence: CDR1 KGHSH, CDR2 LQKENI. V was trimmed by 7 bases and J by 5 bases, leaving 10 bases between them. Based on the CDR3 plus reference TRBV18 and TRBJ2-3, the full variable domain is NAGVMQNPRHLVRRRGQEARLRCSPMKGHSHVYWYRQLPEEGLKFMVYLQKENIIDESGMPKERFSAEFPKEGPSILRIQQVVRGDSAAYFCASFRTGDTQYFGPGTRLTVL.